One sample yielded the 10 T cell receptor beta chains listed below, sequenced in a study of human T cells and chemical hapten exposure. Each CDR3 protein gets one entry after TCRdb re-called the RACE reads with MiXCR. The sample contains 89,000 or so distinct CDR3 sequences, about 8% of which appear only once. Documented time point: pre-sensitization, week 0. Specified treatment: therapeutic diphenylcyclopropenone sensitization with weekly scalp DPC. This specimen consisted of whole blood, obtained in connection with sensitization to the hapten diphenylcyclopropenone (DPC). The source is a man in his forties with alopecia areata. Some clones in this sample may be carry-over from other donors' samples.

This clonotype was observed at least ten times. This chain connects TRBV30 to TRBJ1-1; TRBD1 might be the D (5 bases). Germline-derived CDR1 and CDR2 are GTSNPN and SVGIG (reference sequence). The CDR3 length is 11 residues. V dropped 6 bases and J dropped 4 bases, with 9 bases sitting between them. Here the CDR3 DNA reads TGTGCCTGTATTAGGGGCACTGAAGCTTTCTTT. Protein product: CACIRGTEAFF.

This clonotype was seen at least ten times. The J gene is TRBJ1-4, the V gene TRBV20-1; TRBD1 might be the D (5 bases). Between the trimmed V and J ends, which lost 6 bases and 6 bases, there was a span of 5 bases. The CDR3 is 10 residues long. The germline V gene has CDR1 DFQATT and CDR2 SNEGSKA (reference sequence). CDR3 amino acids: CSAQDEKLFF. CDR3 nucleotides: TGCAGTGCACAGGATGAAAAACTGTTTTTT.

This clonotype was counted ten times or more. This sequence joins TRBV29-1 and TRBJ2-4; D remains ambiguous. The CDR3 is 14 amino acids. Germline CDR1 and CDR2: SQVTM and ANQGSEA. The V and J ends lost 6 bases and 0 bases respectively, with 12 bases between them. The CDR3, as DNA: TGCAGCGTCCGCCCCACACTAGCCAAAAACATTCAGTACTTC. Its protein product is CSVRPTLAKNIQYF.

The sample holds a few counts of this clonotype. In DNA form, the CDR3 reads TGCAGCGTTGATAGGGGGTTGGACTCTGGGGCCAACGTCCTGACTTTC. Its protein product is CSVDRGLDSGANVLTF. The rearrangement joins TRBV29-1 to TRBJ2-6; a possible D gene is TRBD1 (6 bases). V lost 3 bases and J lost 0, with 12 bases in between. The CDR3 covers 16 residues. The germline gives CDR1 SQVTM, CDR2 ANQGSEA. Combining the CDR3 with reference TRBV29-1 and TRBJ2-6 gives the whole variable domain SAVISQKPSRDICQRGTSLTIQCQVDSQVTMMFWYRQQPGQSLTLIATANQGSEATYESGFVIDKFPISRPNLTFSTLTVSNMSPEDSSIYLCSVDRGLDSGANVLTFGAGSRLTVL.

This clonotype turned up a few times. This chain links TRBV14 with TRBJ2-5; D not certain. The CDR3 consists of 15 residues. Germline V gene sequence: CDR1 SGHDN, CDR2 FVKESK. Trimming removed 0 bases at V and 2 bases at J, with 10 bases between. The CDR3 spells CASSQDRSKQETQYF. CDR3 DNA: TGTGCCAGCAGCCAAGATCGGTCCAAACAAGAGACCCAGTACTTC.

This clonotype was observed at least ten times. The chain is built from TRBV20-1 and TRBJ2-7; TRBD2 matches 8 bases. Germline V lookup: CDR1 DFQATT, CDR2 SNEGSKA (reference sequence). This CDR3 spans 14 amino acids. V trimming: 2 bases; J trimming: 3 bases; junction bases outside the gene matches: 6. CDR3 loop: CSARKREPYYEQYV. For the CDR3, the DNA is TGCAGTGCTAGAAAGCGGGAGCCATACTACGAGCAGTACGTC.

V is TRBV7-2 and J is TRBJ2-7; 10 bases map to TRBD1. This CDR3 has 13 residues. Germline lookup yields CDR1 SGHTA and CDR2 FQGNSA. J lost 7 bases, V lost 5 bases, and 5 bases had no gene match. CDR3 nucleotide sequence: TGTGCCAGCAGCCCGGGACAGGGGACAGAGCAGTACGTC. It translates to CASSPGQGTEQYV.

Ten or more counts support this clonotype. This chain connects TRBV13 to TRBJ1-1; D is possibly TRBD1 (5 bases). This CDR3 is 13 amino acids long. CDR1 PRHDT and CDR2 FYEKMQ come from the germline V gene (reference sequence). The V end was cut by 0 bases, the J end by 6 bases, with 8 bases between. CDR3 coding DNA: TGTGCCAGCAGCTTAGGGAGGGGTGCTGAAGCTTTCTTT. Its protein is CASSLGRGAEAFF.

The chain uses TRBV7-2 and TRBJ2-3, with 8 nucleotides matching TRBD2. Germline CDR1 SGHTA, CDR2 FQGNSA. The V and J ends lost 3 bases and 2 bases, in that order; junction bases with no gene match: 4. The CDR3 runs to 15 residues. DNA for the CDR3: TGTGCCAGCAGCTTGCGGGAGGCGGTCACAGATACGCAGTATTTT. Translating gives CASSLREAVTDTQYF.

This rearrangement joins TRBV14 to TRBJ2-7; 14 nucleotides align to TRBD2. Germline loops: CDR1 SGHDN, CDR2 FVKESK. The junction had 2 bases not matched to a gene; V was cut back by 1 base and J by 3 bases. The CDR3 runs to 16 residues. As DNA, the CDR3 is TGTGCCAGCAGCCAAGGGGGGACTAGCGGGAGCTACGAGCAGTACGTC. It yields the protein CASSQGGTSGSYEQYV.